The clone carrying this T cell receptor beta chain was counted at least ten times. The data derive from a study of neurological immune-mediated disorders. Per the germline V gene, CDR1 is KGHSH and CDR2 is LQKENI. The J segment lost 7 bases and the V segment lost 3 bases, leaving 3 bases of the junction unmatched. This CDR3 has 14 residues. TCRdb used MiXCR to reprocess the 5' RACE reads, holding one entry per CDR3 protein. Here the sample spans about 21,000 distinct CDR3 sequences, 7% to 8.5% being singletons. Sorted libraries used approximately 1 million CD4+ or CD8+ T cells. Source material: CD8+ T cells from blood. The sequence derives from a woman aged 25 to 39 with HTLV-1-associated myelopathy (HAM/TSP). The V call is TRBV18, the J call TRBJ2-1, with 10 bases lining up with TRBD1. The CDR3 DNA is TGTGCCAGCTCACCCGGGACAGGGGTAAATGAGCAGTTCTTC. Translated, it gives CASSPGTGVNEQFF. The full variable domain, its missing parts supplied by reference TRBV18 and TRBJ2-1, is NAGVMQNPRHLVRRRGQEARLRCSPMKGHSHVYWYRQLPEEGLKFMVYLQKENIIDESGMPKERFSAEFPKEGPSILRIQQVVRGDSAAYFCASSPGTGVNEQFFGPGTRLTVL.